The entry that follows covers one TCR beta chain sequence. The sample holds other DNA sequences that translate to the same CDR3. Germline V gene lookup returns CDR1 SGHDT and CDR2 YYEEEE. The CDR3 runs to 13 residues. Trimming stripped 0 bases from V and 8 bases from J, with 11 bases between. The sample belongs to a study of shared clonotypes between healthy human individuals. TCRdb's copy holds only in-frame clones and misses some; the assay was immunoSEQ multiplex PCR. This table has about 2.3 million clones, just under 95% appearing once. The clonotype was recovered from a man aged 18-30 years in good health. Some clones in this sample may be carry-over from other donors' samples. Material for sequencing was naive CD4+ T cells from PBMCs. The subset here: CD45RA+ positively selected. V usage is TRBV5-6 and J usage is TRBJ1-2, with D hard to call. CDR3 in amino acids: CASSLGDRGGYTF. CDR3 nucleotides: TGTGCCAGCAGCTTGGGGGATAGAGGAGGCTACACCTTC. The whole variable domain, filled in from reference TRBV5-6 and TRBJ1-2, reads DAGVTQSPTHLIKTRGQQVTLRCSPKSGHDTVSWYQQALGQGPQFIFQYYEEEERQRGNFPDRFSGHQFPNYSSELNVNALLLGDSALYLCASSLGDRGGYTFGSGTRLTVV.